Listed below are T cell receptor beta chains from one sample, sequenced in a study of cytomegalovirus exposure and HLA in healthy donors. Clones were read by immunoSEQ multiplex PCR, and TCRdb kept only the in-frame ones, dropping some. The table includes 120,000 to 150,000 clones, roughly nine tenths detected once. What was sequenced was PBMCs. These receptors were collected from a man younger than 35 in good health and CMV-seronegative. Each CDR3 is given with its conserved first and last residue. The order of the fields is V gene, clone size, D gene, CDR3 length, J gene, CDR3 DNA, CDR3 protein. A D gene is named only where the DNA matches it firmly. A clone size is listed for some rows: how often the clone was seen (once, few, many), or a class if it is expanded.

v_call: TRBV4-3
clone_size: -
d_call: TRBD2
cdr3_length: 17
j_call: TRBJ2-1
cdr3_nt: TGCGCCAGCAGCCAAGTTGGCCCTAGCGGGAACTCCAATGAGCAGTTCTTC
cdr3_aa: CASSQVGPSGNSNEQFF

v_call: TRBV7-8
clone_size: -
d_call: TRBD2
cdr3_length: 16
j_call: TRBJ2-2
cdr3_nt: TGTGCCAGCAGTGTGGGGGGACTAGCGGGAGGTGGGGAGCTGTTTTTT
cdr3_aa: CASSVGGLAGGGELFF

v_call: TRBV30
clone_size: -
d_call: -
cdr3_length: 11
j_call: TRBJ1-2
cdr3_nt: TGTGCCTGGAGTGCAGTGAATGGCTACACCTTC
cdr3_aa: CAWSAVNGYTF

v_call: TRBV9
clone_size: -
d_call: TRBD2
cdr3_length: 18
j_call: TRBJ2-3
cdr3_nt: TGTGCCAGCAGCGTACAGCGGGAGGGCCGCGAACCCACAGATACGCAGTATTTT
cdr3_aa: CASSVQREGREPTDTQYF

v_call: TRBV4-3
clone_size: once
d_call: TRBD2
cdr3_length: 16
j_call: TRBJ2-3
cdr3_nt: TGCGCCAGCAGCCAAGAGGTAGCGGGAGCGACAGATACGCAGTATTTT
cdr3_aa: CASSQEVAGATDTQYF

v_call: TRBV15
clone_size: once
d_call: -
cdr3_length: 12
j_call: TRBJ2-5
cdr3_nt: TGTGCCACCAGCAGTCGGGGAGAGACCCAGTACTTC
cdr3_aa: CATSSRGETQYF

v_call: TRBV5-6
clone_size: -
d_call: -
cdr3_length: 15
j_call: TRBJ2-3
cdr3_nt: TGTGCCAGCAGCTCGCCCACAGAAAGCACAGATACGCAGTATTTT
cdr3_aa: CASSSPTESTDTQYF

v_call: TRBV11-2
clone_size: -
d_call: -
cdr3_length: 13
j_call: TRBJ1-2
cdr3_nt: TGTGCCAGCAGCTTACAGGGATCTGATGGCTACACCTTC
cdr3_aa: CASSLQGSDGYTF

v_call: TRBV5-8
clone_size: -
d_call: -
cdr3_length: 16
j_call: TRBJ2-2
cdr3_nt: TGTGCCAGCAGCCCCGGGCGGGGCAGGATCACCGGGGAGCTGTTTTTT
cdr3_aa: CASSPGRGRITGELFF

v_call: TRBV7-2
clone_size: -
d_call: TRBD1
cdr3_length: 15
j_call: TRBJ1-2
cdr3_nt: TGTGCCAGCAGCTCAACGACCAGGGGGAAGTATGGCTACACCTTC
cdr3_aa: CASSSTTRGKYGYTF

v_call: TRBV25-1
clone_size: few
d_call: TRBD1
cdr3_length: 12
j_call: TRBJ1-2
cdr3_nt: TGTGCCGCCTCGACAGGGGGCTATGGCTACACCTTC
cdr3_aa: CAASTGGYGYTF

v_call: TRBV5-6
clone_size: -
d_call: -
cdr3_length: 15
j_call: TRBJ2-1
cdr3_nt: TGTGCCAGCAGCCAGGCCGGGACTCCCCTGAATGAGCAGTTCTTC
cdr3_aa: CASSQAGTPLNEQFF

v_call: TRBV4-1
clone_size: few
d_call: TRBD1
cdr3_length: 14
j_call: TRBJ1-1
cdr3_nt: TGCGCCAGCAGCCAACCGACAGGGGGCACTGAAGCTTTCTTT
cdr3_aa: CASSQPTGGTEAFF

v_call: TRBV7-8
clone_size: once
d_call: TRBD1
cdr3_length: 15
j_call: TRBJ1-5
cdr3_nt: TGTGCCAGCAGCTTAGAGGGGGCTGAGAATCAGCCCCAGCATTTT
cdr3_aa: CASSLEGAENQPQHF

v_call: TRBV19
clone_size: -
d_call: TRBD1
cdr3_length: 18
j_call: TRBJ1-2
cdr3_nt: TGTGCCAGTAGTAGCCGGGACAGCTCTTCGGCGGACGACTATGGCTACACCTTC
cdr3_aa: CASSSRDSSSADDYGYTF

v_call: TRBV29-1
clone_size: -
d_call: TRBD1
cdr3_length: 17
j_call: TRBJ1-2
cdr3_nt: TGCAGCGTTGACGAACCGGGACAGGGTAGGAGGAACTATGGCTACACCTTC
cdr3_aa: CSVDEPGQGRRNYGYTF

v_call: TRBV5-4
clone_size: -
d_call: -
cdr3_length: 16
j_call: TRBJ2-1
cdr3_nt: TGTGCCAGCACCCAATGGGGTACAGGGCTAAACAATGAGCAGTTCTTC
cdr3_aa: CASTQWGTGLNNEQFF

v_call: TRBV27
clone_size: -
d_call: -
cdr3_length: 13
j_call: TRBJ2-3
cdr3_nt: TGTGCCAGCAGTTTATCGGAGGGAGATACGCAGTATTTT
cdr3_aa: CASSLSEGDTQYF

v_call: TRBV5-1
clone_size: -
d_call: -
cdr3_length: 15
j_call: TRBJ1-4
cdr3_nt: TGCGCCAGCAGAGCCCAAACAGACATTAATGAAAAACTGTTTTTT
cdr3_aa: CASRAQTDINEKLFF

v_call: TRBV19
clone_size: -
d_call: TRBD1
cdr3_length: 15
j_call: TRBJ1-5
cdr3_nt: TGTGCCAGTAAAGAGACAGGGGAGGGCAATCAGCCCCAGCATTTT
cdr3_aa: CASKETGEGNQPQHF

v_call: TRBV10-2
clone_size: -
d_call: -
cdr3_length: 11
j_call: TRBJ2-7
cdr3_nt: TGCGCCACAGGGGAGGGATACGAGCAGTACTTC
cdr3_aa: CATGEGYEQYF

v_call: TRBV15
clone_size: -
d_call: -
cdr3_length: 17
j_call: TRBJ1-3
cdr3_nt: TGTGCCACCAGCAGAGATCAAACAGGCTTGTCTGGAAACACCATATATTTT
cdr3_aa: CATSRDQTGLSGNTIYF

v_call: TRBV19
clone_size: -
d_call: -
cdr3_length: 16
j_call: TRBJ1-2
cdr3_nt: TGTGCCAGTAGTAGTAAAATGGCAGGGGAGAACTATGGCTACACCTTC
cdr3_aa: CASSSKMAGENYGYTF

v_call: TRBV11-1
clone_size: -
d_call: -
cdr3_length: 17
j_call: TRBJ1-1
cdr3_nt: TGTGCCAGCAGCTTATCCCTACTGACAGGACCGAACACTGAAGCTTTCTTT
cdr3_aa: CASSLSLLTGPNTEAFF

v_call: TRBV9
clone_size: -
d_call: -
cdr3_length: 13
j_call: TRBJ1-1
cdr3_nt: TGTGCCAGCAGCGTGACAGGGAACACTGAAGCTTTCTTT
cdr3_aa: CASSVTGNTEAFF

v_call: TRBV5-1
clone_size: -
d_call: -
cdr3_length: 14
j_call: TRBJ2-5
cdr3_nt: TGCGCCAGCACAGAGGCGGGAAACCAAGAGACCCAGTACTTC
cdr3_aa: CASTEAGNQETQYF

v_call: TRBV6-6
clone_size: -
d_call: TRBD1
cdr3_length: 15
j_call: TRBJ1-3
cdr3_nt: TGTGCCAGCAGGCATGGGGGGACAGGGATAAACACCATATATTTT
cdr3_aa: CASRHGGTGINTIYF

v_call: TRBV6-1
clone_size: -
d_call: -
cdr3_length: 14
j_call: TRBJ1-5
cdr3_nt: TGTGCCAGCAGGAACCTACGGTCCAATCAGCCCCAGCATTTT
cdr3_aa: CASRNLRSNQPQHF

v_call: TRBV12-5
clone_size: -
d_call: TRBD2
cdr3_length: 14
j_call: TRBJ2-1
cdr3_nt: TGTGCTAGTGGCACATCTAGCGGTTACAATGAGCAGTTCTTC
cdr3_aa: CASGTSSGYNEQFF

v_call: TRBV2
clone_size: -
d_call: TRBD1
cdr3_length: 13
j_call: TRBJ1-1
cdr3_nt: TGTGCCAGCAGTCCGGACAGGGGGAGTGAAGCTTTCTTT
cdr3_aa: CASSPDRGSEAFF

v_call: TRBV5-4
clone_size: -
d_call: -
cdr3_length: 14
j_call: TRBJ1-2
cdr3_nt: TGTGCCAGCAGCTTGAGGTTGGGGCACTATGGCTACACCTTC
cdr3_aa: CASSLRLGHYGYTF

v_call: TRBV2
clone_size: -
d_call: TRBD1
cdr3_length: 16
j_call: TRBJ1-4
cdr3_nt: TGTGCCAGCAGTGAGGGACAGGCCGCAACTAATGAAAAACTGTTTTTT
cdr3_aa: CASSEGQAATNEKLFF

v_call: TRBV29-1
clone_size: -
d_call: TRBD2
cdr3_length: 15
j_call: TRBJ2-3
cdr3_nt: TGCAGCGTTGCCCGGACTAGTGGGGGCACAGATACGCAGTATTTT
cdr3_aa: CSVARTSGGTDTQYF

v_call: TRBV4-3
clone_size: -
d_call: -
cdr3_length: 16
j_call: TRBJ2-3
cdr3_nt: TGCGCCAGCAGCCAAGTGAGGGAGTGGGGCACAGATACGCAGTATTTT
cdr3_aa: CASSQVREWGTDTQYF

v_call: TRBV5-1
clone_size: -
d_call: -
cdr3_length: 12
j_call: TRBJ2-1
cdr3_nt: TGCGCCAGCAGCCTAGCGCCCAATGAGCAGTTCTTC
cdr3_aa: CASSLAPNEQFF

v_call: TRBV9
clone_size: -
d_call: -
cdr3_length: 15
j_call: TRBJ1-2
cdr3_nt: TGTGCCAGCAGCGCCCGTTCAGGTCCCTCCTATGGCTACACCTTC
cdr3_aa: CASSARSGPSYGYTF

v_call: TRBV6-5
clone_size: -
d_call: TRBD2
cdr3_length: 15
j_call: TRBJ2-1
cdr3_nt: TGTGCCAGCAGTTCAACTAGCGGGGGCTACAATGAGCAGTTCTTC
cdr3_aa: CASSSTSGGYNEQFF

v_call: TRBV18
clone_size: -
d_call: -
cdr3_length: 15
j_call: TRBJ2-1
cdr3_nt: TGTGCCAGCTCACCTCAGGGGAGCTCCTACAATGAGCAGTTCTTC
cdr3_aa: CASSPQGSSYNEQFF

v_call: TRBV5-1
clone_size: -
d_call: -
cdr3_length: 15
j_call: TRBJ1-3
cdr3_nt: TGCGCCAGCAGCTTGGCCGCTGTAGCCGGAAACACCATATATTTT
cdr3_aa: CASSLAAVAGNTIYF

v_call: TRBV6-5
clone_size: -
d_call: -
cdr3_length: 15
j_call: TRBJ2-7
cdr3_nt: TGTGCCAGCAGTTACGCCGCCGGGTTCGGGTACGAGCAGTACTTC
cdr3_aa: CASSYAAGFGYEQYF

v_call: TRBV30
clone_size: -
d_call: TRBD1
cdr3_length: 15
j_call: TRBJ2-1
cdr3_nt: TGTGCCTGGACCGGCGGGGACAGGGGACTCGATGAGCAGTTCTTC
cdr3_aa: CAWTGGDRGLDEQFF

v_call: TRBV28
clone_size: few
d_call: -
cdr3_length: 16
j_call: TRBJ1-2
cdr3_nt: TGTGCCAGCAGTCCAGCTAGGGGGTTGATCTTCAATGGCTACACCTTC
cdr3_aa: CASSPARGLIFNGYTF

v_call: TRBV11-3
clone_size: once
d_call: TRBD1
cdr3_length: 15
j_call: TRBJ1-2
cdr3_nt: TGTGCCAGCAGCCAACTTTCCGGGACAGCCTATGGCTACACCTTC
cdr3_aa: CASSQLSGTAYGYTF

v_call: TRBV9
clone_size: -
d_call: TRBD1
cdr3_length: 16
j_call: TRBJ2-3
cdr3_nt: TGTGCCAGCAGCGTAAGACAGGGGGCTCTTACAGATACGCAGTATTTT
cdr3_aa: CASSVRQGALTDTQYF

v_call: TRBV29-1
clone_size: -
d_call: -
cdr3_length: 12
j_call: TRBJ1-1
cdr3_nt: TGCAGCGTTGTCCGTAGGGGGACTGAAGCTTTCTTT
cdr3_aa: CSVVRRGTEAFF

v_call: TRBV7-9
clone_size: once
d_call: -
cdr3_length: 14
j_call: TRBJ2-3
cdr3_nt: TGTGCCAGCAGCTCCCCTTTAACCCTTAGAACGCAGTATTTT
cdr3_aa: CASSSPLTLRTQYF

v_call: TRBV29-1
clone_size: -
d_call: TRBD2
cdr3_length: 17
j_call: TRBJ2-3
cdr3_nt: TGCAGCGTTGAGGATCCTAGCGGGAGATTGGGCACAGATACGCAGTATTTT
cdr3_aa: CSVEDPSGRLGTDTQYF

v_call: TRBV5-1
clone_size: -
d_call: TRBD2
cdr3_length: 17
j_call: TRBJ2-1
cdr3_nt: TGCGCCAGCAGCTATCTAAAACTAGCGGGGGGGAACAATGAGCAGTTCTTC
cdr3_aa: CASSYLKLAGGNNEQFF

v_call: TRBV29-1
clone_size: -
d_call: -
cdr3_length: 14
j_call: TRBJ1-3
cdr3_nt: TGCAGCGTTGAGGGCCTACTCTCTGGAAACACCATATATTTT
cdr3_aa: CSVEGLLSGNTIYF

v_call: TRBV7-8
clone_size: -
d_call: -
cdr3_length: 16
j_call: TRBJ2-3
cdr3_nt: TGTGCCAGCAGCCCCCGAGGCCCCGCGGGCACAGATACGCAGTATTTT
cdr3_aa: CASSPRGPAGTDTQYF

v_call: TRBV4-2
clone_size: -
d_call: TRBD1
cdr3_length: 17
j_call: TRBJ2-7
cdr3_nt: TGTGCCAGCAGCCAAGGGAGGGGACAGGATATCGGCTACGAGCAGTACTTC
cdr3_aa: CASSQGRGQDIGYEQYF